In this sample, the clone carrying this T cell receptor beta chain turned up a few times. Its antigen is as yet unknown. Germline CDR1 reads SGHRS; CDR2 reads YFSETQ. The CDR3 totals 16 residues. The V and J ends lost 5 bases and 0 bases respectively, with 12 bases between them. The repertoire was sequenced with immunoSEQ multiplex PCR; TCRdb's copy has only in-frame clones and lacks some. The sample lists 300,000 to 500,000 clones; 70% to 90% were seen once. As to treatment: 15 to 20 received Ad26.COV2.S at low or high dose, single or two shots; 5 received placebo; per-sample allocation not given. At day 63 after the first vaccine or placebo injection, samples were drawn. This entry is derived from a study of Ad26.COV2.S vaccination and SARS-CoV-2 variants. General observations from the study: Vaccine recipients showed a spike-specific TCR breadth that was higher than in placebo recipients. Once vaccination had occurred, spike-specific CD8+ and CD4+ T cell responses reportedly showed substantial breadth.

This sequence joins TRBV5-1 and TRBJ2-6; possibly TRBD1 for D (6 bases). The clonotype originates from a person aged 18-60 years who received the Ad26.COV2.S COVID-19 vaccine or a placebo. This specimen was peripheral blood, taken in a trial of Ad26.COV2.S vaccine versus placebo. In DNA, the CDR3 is TGCGCCAGCAGTGACAGGTTTTCCTCTGGGGCCAACGTCCTGACTTTC. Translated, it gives CASSDRFSSGANVLTF.